This T cell receptor beta chain was captured in a study of T cells in Graves' hyperthyroidism and ophthalmopathy. Authors of the study amplified TCR beta CDR3 regions from RNA transcripts. When the TCR CDR3 underwent first-round RT-PCR, the HTBI primer set was used. MiXCR, applied by TCRdb to the multiplex PCR reads, yields one record per CDR3 protein. This sample carries around 500,000 distinct CDR3 sequences, roughly 14% of them seen once, and the ten largest clones take around a sixth. The CDR3 is made up of 12 amino acids. Germline V CDR1 and CDR2: KGHDR, SFDVKD. V was shortened by 3 bases and J by 7 bases, with 6 bases between the two germline ends. This clonotype occurred many times. Uncontrolled infection, other autoimmune disease, pregnancy or lactation disqualified patients from enrolment.

V is TRBV24-1 and J is TRBJ1-5, with D unresolved. Sequences were obtained from blood. The source is a woman aged 18-29 years with Graves' hyperthyroidism. CDR3 residues: CATSDGRQPQHF. The CDR3, as DNA: TGTGCCACCAGTGATGGAAGACAGCCCCAGCATTTT.